This T cell receptor beta chain stems from a study of blood T cells in healthy people across ages. Overall study results and limits: Higher diversity, along with more naive CD4+ cells, distinguished long-lived donors from aged donors.

Every sample yielded at least 6.5 million isolated PBMCs. This clonotype was detected only once. Its target is unknown. The junction departs from germline at one end; a sequencing error may be responsible. From germline, CDR1 is MNHNS and CDR2 SASEGT. The CDR3 contains 16 residues. Primed by a sample-barcoded 5' primer and a J-beta primer mix, a second PCR proceeded for roughly 7 to 12 cycles. Each of the samples gave a minimum of 2.5 million paired-end reads that contained CDR3. TCRdb recomputed calls from the 5' RACE reads with MiXCR, one row per CDR3 protein. Of some 1.1 million distinct CDR3 sequences listed, roughly two fifths are singletons.

The gene calls are TRBV6-1 and TRBJ1-2, with D tentatively TRBD1 (6 bases). Sequencing input: blood. This receptor was obtained from a man between 18 and 35 years old in good health. CDR3 in DNA: TGTACCAGCAGGGCCCTACAGGGATGGAGCAACTATGGCTACACCTTC. As protein: CTSRALQGWSNYGYTF.